This TCR beta chain was recorded in a study of blood T cells in healthy people across ages (dated by TCRdb to about 2015). Background on the whole study: In model experiments, roughly one uniquely barcoded TCR beta cDNA molecule per two T cells was captured by template switching. The study analyzed two additional independent replicas of 1 million unique cDNA reads from the same blood draw for two donors, one aged 18 to 30 and one aged 80 or older. To track age-related changes in TCR beta repertoire diversity, the study relied on deep sequencing normalized with unique cDNA molecular identifiers. Donors were grouped into four age groups: young (average 16 years), middle-aged (39), aged (over 55) and long-lived (approximately 75). The research as a whole found: Compared with the aged group, the long-lived group had more naive CD4+ T cells, fewer expanded clones and increased TCR diversity, a pattern suggesting age selection. The percentage of naive T cells measured by flow cytometry correlated strongly with observed TCR beta diversity. As age increased, observed TCR beta diversity per million T cells dropped in a roughly linear way, and a significant reduction was already evident by age 40. Estimates of total diversity from one million sequenced T cells were regarded as lower bounds and underestimates. Bulk unsorted PBMC profiling prevented conclusive comparison of naive and antigen-experienced compartments. Because donor CMV infection status was unknown, age-related changes in expanded clonotypes were potentially confounded.

Donors were a few dozen systemically healthy Caucasian individuals from Russia aged roughly 6 to 90 years. Around 9.7 milliliters of peripheral blood were collected from each donor into EDTA-treated Vacutainer tubes. Ficoll-Paque density-gradient centrifugation was used to isolate PBMCs, with at least 7 million obtained per sample. Trizol reagent was used to extract total RNA from the PBMCs, yielding at least 6 micrograms per sample. Naive CD45RAhigh/CD27high T cell percentages were measured by flow cytometry on a PBMC aliquot from every donor. Libraries were built with 5' RACE. Sequencing was carried out with an Illumina HiSeq 2500. The second PCR ran for roughly 7 to 11 cycles and used a J-beta primer mix along with a sample-barcoded 5' primer. A unique molecular identifier was introduced onto each TCR beta cDNA molecule by a template-switch 5' adaptor carrying 12 random nucleotides. Each sample yielded at least 2.5 million CDR3-containing paired-end reads. The Mint cDNA synthesis kit, primed by a TRBC-specific oligonucleotide, was used to synthesize first-strand cDNA from all RNA. All cDNA was treated with uracil-DNA glycosylase and then went through a first 18-cycle PCR with the universal primers M1SS and BC2_uni_R. The study's own analysis went as follows. For normalization, 1 million high-quality reads were randomly selected from each sample, with every read carrying a distinct molecular identifier. Reads sharing molecular identifiers were discarded rather than binned into consensus sequences. MiTCR, run with a Q25 quality threshold and the strictest error-elimination algorithm, handled CDR3 identification, clonotype clustering and error correction. A nonparametric unseen species model with Euler transformation was used to estimate a lower bound on total TCR beta diversity. Clones were called with MiXCR by TCRdb after fastp trimmed the public reads at Q25, and only in-frame beta chains were retained. Identical CDR3 protein sequences are pooled into one entry, listed with their most common genes and DNA. TCRdb, not the original authors, processed these V and J calls. The sample table records about 570,000 distinct CDR3 sequences; about a quarter of these occur just once. The top ten clonotypes cover 3% to 4% of the sample.

There are a few counts of this clonotype. Its antigen target is currently unknown. Base qualities are missing; no much larger clone stands one base away. Via the germline V gene (reference sequence), CDR1 is MNHEY and CDR2 SMNVEV. Its CDR3 holds 14 amino acids, cysteine through phenylalanine. The only DNA kept is the CDR3, 42 bases in frame from the first base. Relative to germline, V is 5 bases shorter and J is 7 bases shorter, with 15 bases between their ends. The data were also submitted as part of a second study, on T cells of mothers and their children. The second study, in turn, reports: Nine systemically healthy Caucasian individuals, comprising three mothers and their six children, were included as donors. cDNA synthesis consumed the entire amount of extracted RNA, loaded at 1.5 ug RNA in each 15 ul reaction. In the second PCR, the M1S primer added sample barcodes and 2-4 random nucleotides. Each mother yielded over 9 million TCR beta CDR3 reads and each child 3 million to 3.5 million reads. Thymic selection similarly shapes TCR recombination output in related and unrelated pairs, with minor effect from inherited differences. Normalized repertoire overlap in related mother-child pairs was always slightly higher than in unrelated mother-child pairs, but the difference was never significant. With a sensitivity of about 100 clones per million clonotypes, no persistent microchimeric T cell clones were detected. The study used deep NGS to compare TCR beta repertoires of mothers and children, seeking features distinguishing related mother-child pairs from unrelated individuals. On average, the children were approximately 11 +/- 4 years old, while the mothers were approximately 41 +/- 4 years old. After adapter ligation with NEBNext reagents, the libraries were sequenced on Illumina HiSeq 2000 with 100+100 nt paired-end reads. To prevent cross-contamination, the mother and child libraries were prepared one month apart and sequenced in separate runs. Each donor had between roughly 500,000 and 2,200,000 distinct TCR beta clonotypes identified. Naive TCR beta clonotypes were estimated from low-frequency clonotypes matched to each donor's FACS-determined naive share, without sorting.

This receptor was obtained from a boy between 2 and 10 years old in good health. The sequence is built from TRBV27 and TRBJ1-5; tentative D gene TRBD1, with 6 bases matching. Sequences were obtained from blood. The CDR3 region: CASSRQGTSQPQHF. The sequenced DNA is TGTGCCAGCAGTCGTCAGGGGACAAGCCAGCCCCAGCATTTT.